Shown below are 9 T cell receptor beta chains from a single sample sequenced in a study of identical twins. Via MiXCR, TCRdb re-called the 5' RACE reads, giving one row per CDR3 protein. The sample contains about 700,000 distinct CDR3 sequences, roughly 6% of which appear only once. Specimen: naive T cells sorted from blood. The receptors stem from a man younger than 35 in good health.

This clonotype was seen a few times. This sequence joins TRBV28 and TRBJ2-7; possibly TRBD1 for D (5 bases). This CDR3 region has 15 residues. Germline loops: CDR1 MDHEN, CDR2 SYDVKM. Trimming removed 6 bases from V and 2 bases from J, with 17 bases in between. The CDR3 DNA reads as TGTGCCAGCAGCAAATACAGGATGCCCCCCTACGAGCAGTACTTC. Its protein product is CASSKYRMPPYEQYF.

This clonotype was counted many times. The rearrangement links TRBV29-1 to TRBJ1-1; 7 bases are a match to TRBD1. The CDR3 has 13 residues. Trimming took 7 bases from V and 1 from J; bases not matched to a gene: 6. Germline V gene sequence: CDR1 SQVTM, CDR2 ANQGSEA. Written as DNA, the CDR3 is TGCAGCGCTGAGACAGGGACGAACACTGAAGCTTTCTTT. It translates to CSAETGTNTEAFF.

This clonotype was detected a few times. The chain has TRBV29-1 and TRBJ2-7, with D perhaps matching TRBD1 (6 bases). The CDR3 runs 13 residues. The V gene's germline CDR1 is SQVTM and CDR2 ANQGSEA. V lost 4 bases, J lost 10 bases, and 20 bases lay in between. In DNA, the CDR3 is TGCAGCGTTGGGGGACCGCCAGGGGTAGGACAGTACTTC. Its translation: CSVGGPPGVGQYF.

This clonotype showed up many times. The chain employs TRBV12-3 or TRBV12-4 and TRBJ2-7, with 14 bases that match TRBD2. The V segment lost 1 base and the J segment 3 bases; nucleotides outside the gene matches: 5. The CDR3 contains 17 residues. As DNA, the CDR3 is TGTGCCAGCAGTTTAGGGTTGGGACTAGCGGGAGTCTACGAGCAGTACTTC. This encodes CASSLGLGLAGVYEQYF.

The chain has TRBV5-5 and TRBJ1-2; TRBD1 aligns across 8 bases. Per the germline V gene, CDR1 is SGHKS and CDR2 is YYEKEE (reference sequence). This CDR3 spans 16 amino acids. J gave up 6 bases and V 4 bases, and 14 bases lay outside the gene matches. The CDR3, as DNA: TGTGCCAGCAGCCTCCAAGGGGGCAGGGGGCCTGATGGCTACACCTTC. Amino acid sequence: CASSLQGGRGPDGYTF.

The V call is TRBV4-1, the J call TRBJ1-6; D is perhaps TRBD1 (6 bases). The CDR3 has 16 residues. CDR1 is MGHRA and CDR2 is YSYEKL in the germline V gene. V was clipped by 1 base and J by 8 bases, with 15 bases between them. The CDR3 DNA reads TGCGCCAGCAGCCAAGGGGATTGGGGGCTAGATTCACCCCTCCACTTT. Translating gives CASSQGDWGLDSPLHF.

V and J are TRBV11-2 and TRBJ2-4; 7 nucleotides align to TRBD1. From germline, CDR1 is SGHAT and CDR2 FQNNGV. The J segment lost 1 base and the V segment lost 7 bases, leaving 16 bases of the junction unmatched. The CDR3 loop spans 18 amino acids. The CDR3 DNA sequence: TGTGCCAGCACCGCAAAACAGGGGATGAGAGAGGCCAAAAACATTCAGTACTTC. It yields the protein CASTAKQGMREAKNIQYF.

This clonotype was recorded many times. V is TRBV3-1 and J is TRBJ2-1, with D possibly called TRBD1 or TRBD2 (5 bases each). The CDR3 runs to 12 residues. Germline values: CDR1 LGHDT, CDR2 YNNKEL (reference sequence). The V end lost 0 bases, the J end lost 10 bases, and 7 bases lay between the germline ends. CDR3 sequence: CASSQEGPEQFF. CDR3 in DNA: TGTGCCAGCAGCCAAGAGGGACCGGAGCAGTTCTTC.

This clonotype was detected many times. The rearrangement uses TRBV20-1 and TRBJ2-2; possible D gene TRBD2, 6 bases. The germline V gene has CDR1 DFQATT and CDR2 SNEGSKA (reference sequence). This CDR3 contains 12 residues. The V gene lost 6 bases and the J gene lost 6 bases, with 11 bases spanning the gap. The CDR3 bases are TGCAGTGCCGAGGCGGGATCCGGGGAGCTGTTTTTT. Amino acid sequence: CSAEAGSGELFF.